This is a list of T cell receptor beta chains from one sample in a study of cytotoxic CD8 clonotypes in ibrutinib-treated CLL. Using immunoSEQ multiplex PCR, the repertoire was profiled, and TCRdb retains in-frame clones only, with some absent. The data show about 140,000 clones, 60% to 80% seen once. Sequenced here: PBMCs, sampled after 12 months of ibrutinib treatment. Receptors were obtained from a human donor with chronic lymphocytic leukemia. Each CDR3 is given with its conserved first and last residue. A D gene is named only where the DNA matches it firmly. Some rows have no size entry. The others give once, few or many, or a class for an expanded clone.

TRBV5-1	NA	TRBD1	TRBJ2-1	CASRSGTAYNEQFF	TGCGCCAGCCGTTCCGGGACAGCCTACAATGAGCAGTTCTTC
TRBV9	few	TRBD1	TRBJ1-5	CASSLGGGNQPQHF	TGTGCCAGCAGCCTAGGGGGCGGCAATCAGCCCCAGCATTTT
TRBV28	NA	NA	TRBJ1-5	CASTVINQPQHF	TGTGCCAGCACTGTTATCAATCAGCCCCAGCATTTT
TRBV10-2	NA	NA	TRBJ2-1	CASSPEGYNEQFF	TGCGCCAGCAGCCCGGAGGGGTACAATGAGCAGTTCTTC
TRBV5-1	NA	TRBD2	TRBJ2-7	CASSLDPGGPNEQYF	TGCGCCAGCAGCTTGGATCCGGGAGGGCCTAACGAGCAGTACTTC
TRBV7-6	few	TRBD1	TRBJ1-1	CASSLGDREAFF	TGTGCCAGCAGCTTAGGGGACAGGGAAGCTTTCTTT
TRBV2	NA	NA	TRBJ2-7	CASSISTIGEQYF	TGTGCCAGCAGCATATCTACAATCGGGGAGCAGTACTTC
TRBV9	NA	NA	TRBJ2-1	CASGQSSYNEQFF	TGTGCCAGCGGACAGAGCTCCTACAATGAGCAGTTCTTC
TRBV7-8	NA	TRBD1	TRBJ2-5	CASRWSHRGTLETQYF	TGTGCCAGCAGGTGGAGCCACAGGGGGACACTAGAGACCCAGTACTTC
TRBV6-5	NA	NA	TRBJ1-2	CASSRNPQGYGYTF	TGTGCCAGCAGTCGGAACCCCCAGGGGTATGGCTACACCTTC
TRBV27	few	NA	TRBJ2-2	CASSLRSSTNTGELFF	TGTGCCAGCAGTTTAAGAAGTAGCACGAACACCGGGGAGCTGTTTTTT
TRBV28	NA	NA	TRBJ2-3	CASTLGGTRAADTQYF	TGTGCCAGCACCCTGGGGGGTACTAGGGCAGCAGATACGCAGTATTTT
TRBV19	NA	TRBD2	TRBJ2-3	CASSIEAGGPADTQYF	TGTGCCAGTAGCATCGAAGCGGGAGGGCCGGCAGATACGCAGTATTTT
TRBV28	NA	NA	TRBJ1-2	CACSSGPWGYTF	TGTGCCTGCTCCTCGGGTCCCTGGGGCTACACCTTC
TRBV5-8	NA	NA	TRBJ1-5	CASSRGIYSNQPQHF	TGTGCCAGCAGCCGCGGGATCTATAGCAATCAGCCCCAGCATTTT
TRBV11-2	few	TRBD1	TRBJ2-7	CASSRRGTGDNEQYF	TGTGCCAGCAGCCGTCGCGGGACAGGGGATAACGAGCAGTACTTC
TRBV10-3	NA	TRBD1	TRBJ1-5	CAISSGVGTGSQPQHF	TGTGCCATCAGCTCTGGAGTCGGGACAGGGTCTCAGCCCCAGCATTTT
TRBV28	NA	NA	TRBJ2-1	CASSHVVGRNEQFF	TGTGCCAGCAGCCACGTCGTGGGAAGAAATGAGCAGTTCTTC